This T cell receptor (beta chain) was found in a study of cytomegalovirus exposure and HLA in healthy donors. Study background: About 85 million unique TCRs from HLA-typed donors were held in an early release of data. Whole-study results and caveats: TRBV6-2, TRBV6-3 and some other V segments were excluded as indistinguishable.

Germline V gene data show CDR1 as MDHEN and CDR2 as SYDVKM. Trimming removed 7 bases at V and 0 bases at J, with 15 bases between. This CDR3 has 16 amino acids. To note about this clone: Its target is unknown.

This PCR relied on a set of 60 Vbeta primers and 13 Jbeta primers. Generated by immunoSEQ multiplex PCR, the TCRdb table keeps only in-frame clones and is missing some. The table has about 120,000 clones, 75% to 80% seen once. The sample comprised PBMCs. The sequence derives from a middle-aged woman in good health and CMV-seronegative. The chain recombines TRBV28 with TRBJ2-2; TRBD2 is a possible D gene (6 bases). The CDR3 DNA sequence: TGTGCCAGCATTCTTGGAGGGGCCTCGAACACCGGGGAGCTGTTTTTT. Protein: CASILGGASNTGELFF. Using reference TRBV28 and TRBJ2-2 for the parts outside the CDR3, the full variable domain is DVKVTQSSRYLVKRTGEKVFLECVQDMDHENMFWYRQDPGLGLRLIYFSYDVKMKEKGDIPEGYSVSREKKERFSLILESASTNQTSMYLCASILGGASNTGELFFGEGSRLTVL.